This TCR beta chain was captured by sequencing in a study of T cells in Graves' hyperthyroidism and ophthalmopathy (dated by TCRdb to about 2019). At the level of the whole study: A discovery cohort of around 100 patients, 43 with Graves' ophthalmopathy and 55 to 60 with stable Graves' hyperthyroidism, was used to find distinguishing TCR V-J signatures. An independent validation cohort of around 19 hyperthyroidism patients and 17 patients who later progressed to ophthalmopathy tested prospective prediction of ophthalmopathy. The roughly 99 discovery patients were divided at random into training and test sets in a 7:3 ratio. In addition, the study compared T-cell repertoires in thyroid tissue and in blood from a handful of Graves' hyperthyroidism patients. Once sampling was done, hyperthyroidism patients were given methimazole at a starting dose of 30 mg daily, whereas ophthalmopathy patients were given high-dose intravenous methylprednisolone. The paper reports TCR Vbeta CDR3 sequencing of 130 to 150 peripheral blood samples: around 45 ophthalmopathy, 75 to 80 hyperthyroidism and 17 progressor patients.

Graves' hyperthyroidism was defined as stable when no progression to ophthalmopathy occurred over 18 months of follow-up. Hyperthyroidism patients were newly diagnosed, had a disease duration of under 2 months, and were aged 18 to 65 years. Any patient with an uncontrolled infection, another autoimmune disease, pregnancy or lactation was excluded. Clinical symptoms, serum thyroxine and TRAb, thyroid ultrasound, and orbital computed tomography formed the basis for the diagnoses. Trizol reagent was used to extract total RNA, and RNA quality was then checked on an Agilent 2100 Bioanalyzer. The TCR beta CDR3 regions were amplified from RNA transcripts. The TCR CDR3 was subjected to a first round of RT-PCR using the HTBI primer set and the Qiagen OneStep RT-PCR kit. Libraries were constructed in a second round of multiplex PCR, after which size selection and purification were performed. Sequencing of the libraries was done on an Illumina HiSeq2000 using paired-end 100 bp reads. Regarding the original processing steps: SOAPnuke was used to process the raw data, removing reads that contained adapters or uncalled bases, had a mean Phred below 15, or lacked an exact match to the constant primer or identifier. COPE v1.2.5 was used to merge the high-quality paired reads, and each unique nucleotide sequence was defined as a clonotype. MiTCR v1.1 was used to align the clonotypes against IMGT TRBV, TRBD and TRBJ reference segments. Analysis was restricted to V-J combinations with a frequency above 0.0001, which covered roughly 99% of repertoires. The TCS score was defined as F50 (clonal expansion) divided by E x V (chaos), with BLOSUM62-based TCRdist calculated between CDR3 peptides within each V-J. Welch's t-statistics and random forest reduced 500 to 650 V-J features to about 12, which were used in a naive Bayes classifier (R e1071). Thyroid-blood repertoire similarity was quantified with the Morisita-Horn index. TCRdb trimmed the raw reads at Q25, called clones with MiXCR and kept productive beta chains. A single entry per CDR3 protein holds the most common genes and DNA from its merged rows. The V and J calls here are based on TCRdb, not the publication. Present in this sample are around 580,000 distinct CDR3 sequences, under 60% of which were seen just once. The ten top clones hold roughly 7.7% of the sample.

The paper's findings and limits, for the study overall: Most expanded thyroid clonotypes (frequency above 0.001) were also detected in blood, a finding suggesting that blood repertoires may reflect thyroid immune responses. In validation, the model predicted progression to ophthalmopathy a median of about 6.5 months before onset, with roughly 70% sensitivity and 72.22% specificity. A 13 V-J signature model separated ophthalmopathy from stable hyperthyroidism, with roughly 88% sensitivity and 81% to 83% specificity in cross-validation and 80%/75% in testing. Sample size was not statistically predetermined, and investigators were not blinded to group allocation.

About this clonotype: This clone's antigen is unknown. No much larger clonotype is one base removed from it; base qualities were not supplied.

The CDR3 runs 13 amino acids, cysteine and phenylalanine included. Kept here is only the CDR3 DNA, which spans 39 bases and is read in frame from base 1. The germline V gene (reference sequence) provides CDR1 DFQATT and CDR2 SNEGSKA. After removal of 7 bases from V and 4 bases from J, the junction retains 8 bases not matched to a gene. Sequenced: peripheral blood or thyroid tissue (not recorded which). This clonotype originated in a woman between 18 and 29 years old with Graves' hyperthyroidism. The chain was built from TRBV20-1 and TRBJ1-2, with 8 bases aligning to TRBD1. The nucleotide sequence reads TGCAGTGAGACGGGGACAGGTCTCTATGGCTACACCTTC. Its amino acids are CSETGTGLYGYTF.